These T cell receptor beta chains were read from a single sample in a study of chemoradiotherapy in HPV16-positive cancers. Method: immunoSEQ multiplex PCR; TCRdb's copy keeps in-frame clones and lacks some. The sample contains about 68,000 clones, 88% of which appear only once. Sequencing used blood, obtained from a patient who underwent chemoradiotherapy. The receptors derive from a human donor with HPV-associated anogenital cancer. Each CDR3 is given with its conserved first and last residue. Fields, in order: J gene, V gene, D gene, CDR3 DNA, CDR3 protein. D genes are given only for firm matches.

>TRBJ1-2|TRBV28|TRBD1
TGTGCCAGCAGTTCCGGGACAGGCGCCATCTATGGCTACACCTTC
CASSSGTGAIYGYTF
>TRBJ2-7|TRBV4-2|-
TGTGCCAGCAGCCTTGGCGCGGCACACTACGAGCAGTACTTC
CASSLGAAHYEQYF
>TRBJ1-1|TRBV6-1|-
TGTGCCAGCAGTGACTTCGGGGGGGGAGGAGGAGCTTTCTTT
CASSDFGGGGGAFF
>TRBJ1-4|TRBV19|-
TGTGCCAGTACCCCGAGGACAACAACTAATGAAAAACTGTTTTTT
CASTPRTTTNEKLFF
>TRBJ2-7|TRBV11-2|-
TGTGCCAGCAGCTTACCAGGTTCCCACGAGCAGTACTTC
CASSLPGSHEQYF
>TRBJ1-1|TRBV7-9|-
TGTGCCAGCAGCCCTACAGAAGGTAAGAACACTGAAGCTTTCTTT
CASSPTEGKNTEAFF
>TRBJ2-5|TRBV5-1|-
TGCGCCAGCAGCTCGCCGCGAGCGGGTCACCAAGAGACCCAGTACTTC
CASSSPRAGHQETQYF
>TRBJ1-4|TRBV7-9|TRBD1
TGTGCCAGCAGCTCCGACAGGGGAAATGAAAAACTGTTTTTT
CASSSDRGNEKLFF
>TRBJ2-1|TRBV10-3|TRBD2
TGTGCCATCAGGGTCTCGGGAGGCTCCTACAATGAGCAGTTCTTC
CAIRVSGGSYNEQFF
>TRBJ1-6|TRBV5-6|-
TGTGCCAGCCAAGCTTGGGTAGGGCCCAATTCACCCCTCCACTTT
CASQAWVGPNSPLHF
>TRBJ2-2|TRBV28|-
TGTGCCAGCAGTCCTACAGACTGGAACACCGGGGAGCTGTTTTTT
CASSPTDWNTGELFF
>TRBJ2-1|TRBV4-2|TRBD2
TGTGCCAGCAGCCAGTCAGCGGGGGACAATGAGCAGTTCTTC
CASSQSAGDNEQFF
>TRBJ1-6|TRBV6-5|-
TGTGCCAGCAGTTACCAATCTAATTCACCCCTCCACTTT
CASSYQSNSPLHF
>TRBJ1-5|TRBV6-5|-
TGTGCCAGCAGTCTCATGGGGGGTCAGCCCCAGCATTTT
CASSLMGGQPQHF
>TRBJ1-3|TRBV4-1|-
TGCGCCAGCAGCCAAGAACAGGAGATCTCTGGAAACACCATATATTTT
CASSQEQEISGNTIYF